The text below deals with one T cell receptor beta chain. Its antigen is unidentified. Only in-frame clones appear in the TCRdb table, and some are missing; sequencing was by immunoSEQ multiplex PCR. Here the sample spans more than 140,000 clones, roughly nine tenths being singletons. The CDR3 extends over 15 amino acids. Trimming cost V 2 bases and J 0 bases, with 8 bases left between them. Per germline, CDR1 SGHRS and CDR2 YFSETQ. The data belong to a study of cytomegalovirus exposure and HLA in healthy donors. Findings and limits, study-wide: In vitro data verified a few CMV-associated chains as specific for CMV antigens. The tendency of first-cohort TCR clusters to co-occur in the 120 or so validation repertoires was the finding of a later analysis. Some TCR beta chains (around 160 of them) were listed as cytomegalovirus-associated.

V gene TRBV5-1 combines with J gene TRBJ2-2; a weak D match, TRBD2 (5 bases). The source is a young woman in good health and CMV-seropositive. The sequenced sample consisted of PBMCs. CDR3 coding DNA: TGCGCCAGCAGCTTTGTGGGAGCGAACACCGGGGAGCTGTTTTTT. This codes for CASSFVGANTGELFF.